This TCR beta chain appears in the sequencing data of a study of OX40 agonist ivuxolimab in advanced cancers. About this clone: What it binds is not known.

Findings and limits, study-wide: CD8+ T cells were the subset that, on average, had more expanded clones than CD4+.

Germline V lookup: CDR1 MGHRA, CDR2 YSYEKL. V trimming: 3 bases; J trimming: 5 bases; junction bases outside the gene matches: 3. CDR3 length: 15 amino acids. Method: immunoSEQ multiplex PCR; TCRdb's copy keeps in-frame clones and lacks some. The sample shows around 28,000 clones, approximately 86% of them seen only once. The chain carries TRBV4-1 and TRBJ2-2, with 10 bases lining up with TRBD1. This TCR was recovered from an adult with an advanced solid tumor such as melanoma, head and neck, liver or kidney cancer. Sample: CD4+ or CD8+ T cells sorted from blood, taken in a trial of the OX40 agonist ivuxolimab. The CDR3 DNA is TGCGCCAGCAGCCACCGACAGGGGGCAACCGGGGAGCTGTTTTTT. It codes for CASSHRQGATGELFF.